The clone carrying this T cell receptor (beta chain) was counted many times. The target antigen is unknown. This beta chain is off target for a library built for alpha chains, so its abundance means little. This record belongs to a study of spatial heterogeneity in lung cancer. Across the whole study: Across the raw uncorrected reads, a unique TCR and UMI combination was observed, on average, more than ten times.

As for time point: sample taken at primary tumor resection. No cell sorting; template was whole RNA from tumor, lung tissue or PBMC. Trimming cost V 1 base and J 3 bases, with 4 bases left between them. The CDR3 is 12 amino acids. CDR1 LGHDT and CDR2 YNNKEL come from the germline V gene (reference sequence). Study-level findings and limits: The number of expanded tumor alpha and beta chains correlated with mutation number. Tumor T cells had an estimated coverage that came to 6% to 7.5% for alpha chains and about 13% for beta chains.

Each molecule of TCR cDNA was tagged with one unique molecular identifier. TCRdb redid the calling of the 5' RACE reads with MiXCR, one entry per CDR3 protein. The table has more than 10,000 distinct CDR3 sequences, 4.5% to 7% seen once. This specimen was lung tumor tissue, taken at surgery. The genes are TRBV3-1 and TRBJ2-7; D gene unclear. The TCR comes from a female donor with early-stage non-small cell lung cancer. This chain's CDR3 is CASSQGIYEQYF. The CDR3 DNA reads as TGTGCCAGCAGCCAAGGTATCTACGAGCAGTACTTC.